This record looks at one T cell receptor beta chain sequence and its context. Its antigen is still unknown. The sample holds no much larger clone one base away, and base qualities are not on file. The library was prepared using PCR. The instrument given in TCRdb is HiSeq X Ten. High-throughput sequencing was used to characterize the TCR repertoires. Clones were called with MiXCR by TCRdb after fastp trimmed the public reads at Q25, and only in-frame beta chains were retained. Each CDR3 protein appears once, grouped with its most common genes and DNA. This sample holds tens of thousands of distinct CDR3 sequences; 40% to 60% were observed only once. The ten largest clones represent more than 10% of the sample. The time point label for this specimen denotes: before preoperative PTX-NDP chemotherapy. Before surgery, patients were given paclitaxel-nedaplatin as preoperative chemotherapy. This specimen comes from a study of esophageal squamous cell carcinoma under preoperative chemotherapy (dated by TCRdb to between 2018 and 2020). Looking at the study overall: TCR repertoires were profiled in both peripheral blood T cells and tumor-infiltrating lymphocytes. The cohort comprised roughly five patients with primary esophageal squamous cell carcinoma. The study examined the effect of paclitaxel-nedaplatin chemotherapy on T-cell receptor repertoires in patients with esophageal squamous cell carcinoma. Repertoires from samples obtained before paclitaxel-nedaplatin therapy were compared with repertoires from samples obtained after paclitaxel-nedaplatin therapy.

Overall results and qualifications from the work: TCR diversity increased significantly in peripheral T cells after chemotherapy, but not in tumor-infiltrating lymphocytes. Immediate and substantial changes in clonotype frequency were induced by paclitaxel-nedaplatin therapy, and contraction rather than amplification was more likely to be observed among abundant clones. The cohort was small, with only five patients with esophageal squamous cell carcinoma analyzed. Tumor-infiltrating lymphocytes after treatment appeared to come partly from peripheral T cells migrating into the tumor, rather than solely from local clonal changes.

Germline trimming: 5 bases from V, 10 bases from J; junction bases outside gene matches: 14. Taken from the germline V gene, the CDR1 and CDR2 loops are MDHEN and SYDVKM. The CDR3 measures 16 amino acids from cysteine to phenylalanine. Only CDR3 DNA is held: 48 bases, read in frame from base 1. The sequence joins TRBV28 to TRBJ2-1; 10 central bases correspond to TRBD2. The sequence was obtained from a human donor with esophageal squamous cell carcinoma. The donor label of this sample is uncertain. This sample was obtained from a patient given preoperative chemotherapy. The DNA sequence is TGTGCCAGCAGTATGGCTAGCGGGGGCAGCTCCTACGAGCAGTTCTTC. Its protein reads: CASSMASGGSSYEQFF.